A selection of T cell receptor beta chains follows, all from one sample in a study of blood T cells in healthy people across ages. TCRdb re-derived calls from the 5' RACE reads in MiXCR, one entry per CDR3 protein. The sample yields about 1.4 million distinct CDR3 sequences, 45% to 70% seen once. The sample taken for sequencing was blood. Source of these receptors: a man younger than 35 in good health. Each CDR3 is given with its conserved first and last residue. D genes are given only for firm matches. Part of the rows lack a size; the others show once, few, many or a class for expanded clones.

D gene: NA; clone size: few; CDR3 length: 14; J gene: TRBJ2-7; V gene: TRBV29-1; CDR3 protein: CSVGPGSSSYEQYF; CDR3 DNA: TGCAGCGTAGGTCCAGGATCCAGCTCCTACGAGCAGTACTTC
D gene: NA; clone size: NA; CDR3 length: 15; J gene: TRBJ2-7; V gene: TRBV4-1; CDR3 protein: CASSHLQAPTYEQYF; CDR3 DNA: TGCGCCAGCAGCCACTTACAAGCACCAACCTACGAGCAGTACTTC
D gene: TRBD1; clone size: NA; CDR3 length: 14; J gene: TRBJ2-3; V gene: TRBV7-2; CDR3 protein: CASSTKTGADTQYF; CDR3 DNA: TGTGCCAGCAGCACCAAGACAGGGGCAGATACGCAGTATTTT
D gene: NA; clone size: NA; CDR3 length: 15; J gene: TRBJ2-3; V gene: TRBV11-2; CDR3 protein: CASSLGQSSTDTQYF; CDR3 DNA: TGTGCCAGCAGCTTAGGCCAGAGTAGCACAGATACGCAGTATTTT
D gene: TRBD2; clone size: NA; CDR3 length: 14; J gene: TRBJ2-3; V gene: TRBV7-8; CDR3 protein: CASSVSGRVDTEYF; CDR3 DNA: TGTGCCAGCAGCGTTAGCGGGAGGGTGGATACGGAGTATTTT
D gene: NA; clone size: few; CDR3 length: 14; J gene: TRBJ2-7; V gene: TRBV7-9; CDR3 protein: CASSQSGAPYEQYF; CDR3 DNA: TGTGCCAGCAGCCAGTCCGGGGCCCCCTACGAGCAGTACTTC
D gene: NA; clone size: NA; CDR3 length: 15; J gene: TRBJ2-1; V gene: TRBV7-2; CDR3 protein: CASSLRGSVRDEQFF; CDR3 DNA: TGTGCCAGCAGCTTAAGAGGTTCGGTCAGGGATGAGCAGTTCTTC
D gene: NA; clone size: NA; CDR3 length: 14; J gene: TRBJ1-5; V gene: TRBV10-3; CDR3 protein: CAPSVGRGNQPQHF; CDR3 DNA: TGTGCCCCCTCGGTGGGCCGGGGCAATCAGCCCCAGCATTTT
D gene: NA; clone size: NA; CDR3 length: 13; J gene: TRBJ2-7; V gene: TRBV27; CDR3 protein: CASSFQGVGEQYF; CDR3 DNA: TGTGCCAGCAGTTTTCAGGGTGTGGGCGAGCAGTACTTC
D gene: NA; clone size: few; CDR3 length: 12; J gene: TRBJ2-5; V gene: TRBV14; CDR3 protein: CASSQAIGTQYF; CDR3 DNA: TGTGCCAGCAGCCAAGCGATTGGGACCCAGTACTTC
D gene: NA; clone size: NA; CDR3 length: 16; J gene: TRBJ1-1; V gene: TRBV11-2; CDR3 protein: CASSPRGWGSNTEAFF; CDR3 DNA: TGTGCCAGCAGCCCCCGAGGTTGGGGGAGCAACACTGAAGCTTTCTTT
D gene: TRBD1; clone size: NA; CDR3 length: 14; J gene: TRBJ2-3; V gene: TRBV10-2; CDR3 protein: CASTGRGNTDTQYF; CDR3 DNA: TGCGCCAGCACCGGCAGGGGGAACACAGATACGCAGTATTTT
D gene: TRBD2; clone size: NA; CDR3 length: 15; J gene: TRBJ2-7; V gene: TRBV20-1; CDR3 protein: CSARDFAGDYNEQYF; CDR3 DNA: TGCAGTGCTAGAGATTTCGCGGGGGACTACAATGAGCAGTACTTC
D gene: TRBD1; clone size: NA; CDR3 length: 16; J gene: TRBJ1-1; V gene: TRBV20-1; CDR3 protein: CSASPWDRGVNTEAFF; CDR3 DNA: TGCAGTGCTAGCCCCTGGGACAGGGGGGTGAACACTGAAGCTTTCTTT
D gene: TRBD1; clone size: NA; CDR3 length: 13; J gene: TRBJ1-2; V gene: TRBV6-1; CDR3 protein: CASRTGDYYGYTF; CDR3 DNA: TGTGCCAGCAGGACAGGGGACTACTATGGCTACACCTTC
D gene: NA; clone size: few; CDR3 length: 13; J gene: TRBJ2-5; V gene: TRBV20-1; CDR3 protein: CSALGDGEETQYF; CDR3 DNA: TGCAGTGCCCTGGGCGACGGAGAAGAGACCCAGTACTTC
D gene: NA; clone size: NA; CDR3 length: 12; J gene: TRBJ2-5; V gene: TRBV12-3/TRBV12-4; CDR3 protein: CASSASQGEQYF; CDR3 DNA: TGTGCCAGCAGCGCGAGTCAGGGTGAGCAGTACTTC
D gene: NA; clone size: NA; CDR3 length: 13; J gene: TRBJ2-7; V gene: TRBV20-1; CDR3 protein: CSAAGLRSYEQYF; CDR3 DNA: TGCAGTGCCGCCGGACTACGCTCCTACGAGCAGTACTTC
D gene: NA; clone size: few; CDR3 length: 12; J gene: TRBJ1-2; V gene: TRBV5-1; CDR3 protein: CASRQTVDGYTF; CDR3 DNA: TGCGCCAGCAGGCAGACAGTGGATGGCTACACCTTC
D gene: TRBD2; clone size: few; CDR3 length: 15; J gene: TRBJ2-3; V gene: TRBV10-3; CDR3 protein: CAIGEAGGITDTQYF; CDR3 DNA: TGTGCCATCGGAGAAGCGGGAGGCATCACAGATACGCAGTATTTT
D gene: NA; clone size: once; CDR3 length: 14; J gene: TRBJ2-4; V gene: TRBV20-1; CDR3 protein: CSADRGLAKNIQYF; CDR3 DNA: TGCAGTGCTGACCGGGGGTTAGCCAAAAACATTCAGTACTTC
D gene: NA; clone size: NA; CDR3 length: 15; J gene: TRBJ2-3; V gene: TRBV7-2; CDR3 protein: CASSLMNKYTDTQYF; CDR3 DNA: TGTGCCAGCAGCTTAATGAACAAATACACAGATACGCAGTATTTT
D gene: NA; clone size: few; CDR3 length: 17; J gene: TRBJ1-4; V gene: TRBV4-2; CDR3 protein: CASSQAEVLATNEKLFF; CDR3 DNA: TGTGCCAGCAGCCAAGCGGAGGTCCTTGCAACTAATGAAAAACTGTTTTTT
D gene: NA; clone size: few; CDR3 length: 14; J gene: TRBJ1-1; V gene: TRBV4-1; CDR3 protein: CASSQDRTATEAFF; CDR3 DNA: TGCGCCAGCAGCCAAGATAGGACGGCCACTGAAGCTTTCTTT
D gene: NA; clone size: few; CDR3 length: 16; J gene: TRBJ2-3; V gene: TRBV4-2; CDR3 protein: CASSQVTNTNPDTQYF; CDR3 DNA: TGTGCCAGCAGCCAAGTGACTAACACGAATCCAGATACGCAGTATTTT
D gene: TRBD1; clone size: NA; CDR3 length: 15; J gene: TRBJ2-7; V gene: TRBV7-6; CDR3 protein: CASSQEIDRGYEQYF; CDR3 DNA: TGTGCCAGTAGCCAAGAAATAGACAGGGGGTACGAGCAGTACTTC
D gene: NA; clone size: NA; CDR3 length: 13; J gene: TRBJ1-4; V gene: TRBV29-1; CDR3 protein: CSPDRPTGEKLFF; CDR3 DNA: TGCAGCCCTGACAGGCCCACCGGTGAAAAACTGTTTTTT
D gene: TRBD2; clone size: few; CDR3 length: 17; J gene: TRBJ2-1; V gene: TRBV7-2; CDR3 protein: CASTPWLTAGGNNEQFF; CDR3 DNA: TGTGCCAGCACCCCTTGGTTGACAGCGGGAGGGAACAATGAGCAGTTCTTC
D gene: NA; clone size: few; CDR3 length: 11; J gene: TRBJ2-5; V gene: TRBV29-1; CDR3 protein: CSVGTMETQYF; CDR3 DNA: TGCAGCGTCGGTACGATGGAGACCCAGTACTTC